The present TCR beta chain was sequenced within a study of CD8 T cells in ankylosing spondylitis. Study findings and constraints: Matched ankylosing spondylitis synovial fluid reportedly showed significant enrichment of disease-linked clones. A motif of 7 to 9 highly homologous TCR beta variants was seen as apparently characteristic of ankylosing spondylitis blood. Peripheral blood samples showed relatively rare disease-linked clones, and these clones were CD8+.

Quantitative 5'-RACE with molecular barcodes was used to make the TCR beta libraries. MiXCR, applied by TCRdb to the 5' RACE reads, yields one record per CDR3 protein. This sample has roughly 670,000 distinct CDR3 sequences; 15% to 20% occur once, and the top ten carry around 19%. This clonotype appeared a few times. Its antigen is not known. This clonotype originated in a male donor with ankylosing spondylitis. Material for sequencing was blood, either unsorted or a sorted T cell fraction (not recorded which).

The CDR3 sequence is CASSLAERGSYNEQFF. Here the CDR3 DNA reads TGCGCCAGCAGCTTGGCCGAGCGGGGTTCCTACAATGAGCAGTTCTTC. The rearrangement joins TRBV5-1 to TRBJ2-1; 7 bases match TRBD2. V trimming: 0 bases; J trimming: 1 base; junction bases outside the gene matches: 4. The CDR3 totals 16 residues. The germline gives CDR1 SGHRS, CDR2 YFSETQ. The full variable domain, rest sourced from reference TRBV5-1 and TRBJ2-1, is KAGVTQTPRYLIKTRGQQVTLSCSPISGHRSVSWYQQTPGQGLQFLFEYFSETQRNKGNFPGRFSGRQFSNSRSEMNVSTLELGDSALYLCASSLAERGSYNEQFFGPGTRLTVL.